This T cell receptor beta chain was obtained from a study of Ad26.COV2.S vaccination and SARS-CoV-2 variants. The overall study: A participant enrolled in the COV1001 Ad26.COV2.S trial arm provided the sample.

Treatment in this sample: 15 to 20 received Ad26.COV2.S at low or high dose, single or two shots; about 5 received placebo; per-sample allocation not given. The study sampled participants on day 63 after the first vaccine or placebo injection. Only in-frame clones appear in the TCRdb table, and some are missing; sequencing was by immunoSEQ multiplex PCR. This sample has approximately 250,000 clones, with roughly nine tenths found just once. Germline assignment: CDR1 LGHNA and CDR2 YNFKEQ. Trimming left V 1 base short and J 0 bases short, with 18 bases between. The CDR3 length is 18 residues. Regarding the study as a whole: Those who received the vaccine showed greater spike-specific TCR breadth than those given placebo.

A remark on this clone: Its antigen is still unknown.

This receptor was obtained from a person aged 18-60 years who received the Ad26.COV2.S COVID-19 vaccine or a placebo. The rearrangement joins TRBV4-2 to TRBJ1-2; possible D gene TRBD1, 5 bases. The starting material was peripheral blood, obtained in a trial of Ad26.COV2.S vaccine versus placebo. DNA of the CDR3: TGTGCCAGCAGCCAAGCCAACAGAGGGGCTTCGGCTAACTATGGCTACACCTTC. The encoded protein is CASSQANRGASANYGYTF.